The source of this T cell receptor beta chain is a study of blood T cell repertoires in COVID-19. Study as a whole: The origin of the acute and convalescent COVID-19 samples was the United States, Italy and Spain.

TCRdb's table, derived via immunoSEQ multiplex PCR, lists solely in-frame clones and lacks some. The table shows 390,000 or so clones, with approximately 90% occurring only once. The CDR3 has 14 residues. The ends were cut back, 4 bases at V and 4 bases at J, with 9 bases in the middle. Only one count was recorded for this clone. Sequencing used PBMCs or T cells enriched from blood (not recorded which). The receptor was derived from a woman aged 45-59 years who had recovered from COVID-19. This chain links TRBV5-3 with TRBJ1-6; no clear D gene. TRBV5-3 is recorded as an ORF, its role being uncertain. CDR3 protein: CARSRESYNSPLHF. CDR3 nucleotide sequence: TGTGCCAGAAGCCGAGAATCTTATAATTCACCCCTCCACTTT.